The 32 T cell receptor beta chains in this list originate from one sample, sequenced in a study of technical replicates of blood from a few donors. Measured with immunoSEQ multiplex PCR; TCRdb has only the in-frame clones, and not every one. This table has tens of thousands of clones, 80% to 95% appearing once. The sequenced material came from PBMCs. The receptors derive from a human donor in good health. Some clones in this sample may be carry-over from other donors' samples.

The chain is built from TRBV5-5 and TRBJ2-5, with 9 bases aligning to TRBD1. The junction had 10 bases not matched to a gene; V was cut back by 4 bases and J by 0 bases. The CDR3 is made up of 17 amino acids. Germline lookup yields CDR1 SGHKS and CDR2 YYEKEE (reference sequence). CDR3 protein: CASSRSSGTGHQETQYF. The CDR3 bases are TGTGCCAGCAGCCGCAGCTCCGGGACAGGGCACCAAGAGACCCAGTACTTC.

The chain uses TRBV4-3 and TRBJ1-5; D unresolved. Germline loops: CDR1 LGHNA, CDR2 YSLEER. This CDR3 comprises 14 residues. Trimming stripped 1 base from V and 6 bases from J, with 10 bases between. The CDR3 sequence is CASSQGISGQPQHF. CDR3 DNA: TGCGCCAGCAGCCAAGGCATTTCGGGTCAGCCCCAGCATTTT.

This chain joins TRBV7-9 and TRBJ2-3; D remains ambiguous. Deletions cut 3 bases from V and 2 bases from J, with 12 bases between. CDR3 length: 15 amino acids. The germline gives CDR1 SEHNR, CDR2 FQNEAQ (reference sequence). The CDR3 protein is CASSFGLGLTDTQYF. CDR3 nucleotide sequence: TGTGCCAGCAGCTTTGGTCTAGGCCTCACAGATACGCAGTATTTT.

The CDR3 loop reads CASSSGQGRQPQHF. The CDR3 DNA is TGTGCCAGCAGCTCCGGACAGGGGCGGCAGCCCCAGCATTTT. The J gene is TRBJ1-5, the V gene TRBV13; 9 bases agree with TRBD1. The CDR3 has 14 amino acids. Germline-derived CDR1 and CDR2 are PRHDT and FYEKMQ (reference sequence). The trim removed 4 bases at V and 7 bases at J, leaving 5 bases unmatched. Together with reference TRBV13 and TRBJ1-5, the CDR3 gives the full variable domain: AAGVIQSPRHLIKEKRETATLKCYPIPRHDTVYWYQQGPGQDPQFLISFYEKMQSDKGSIPDRFSAQQFSDYHSELNMSSLELGDSALYFCASSSGQGRQPQHFGDGTRLSIL.

CDR3 amino acids: CASSLGQGPTDTQYF. Here the CDR3 DNA reads TGTGCCAGCAGCCTGGGACAGGGTCCCACAGATACGCAGTATTTT. This rearrangement joins TRBV7-2 to TRBJ2-3; 9 bases fit TRBD1. Germline lookup yields CDR1 SGHTA and CDR2 FQGNSA. With V trimmed by 5 bases and J by 2 bases, 5 bases remained unmatched. CDR3 length: 15 amino acids.

In the case of this clone: One end of the junction fails to match germline, which may point to a read error. The gene calls are TRBV4-1 and TRBJ2-7, with 7 bases matching TRBD2. The germline V gene has CDR1 MGHRA and CDR2 YSYEKL. This CDR3 has 10 residues. CDR3 nucleotides: TGCGCCAGCAGGGGGGGGGAGCCATTATTC. Protein product: CASRGGEPLF.

V and J are TRBV5-1 and TRBJ2-5; the match to TRBD1 covers 9 bases. Looked up from germline, CDR1 is SGHRS and CDR2 is YFSETQ. The CDR3 covers 13 residues. After removal of 4 bases from V and 4 bases from J, the junction contained 2 bases not matched to a gene. The CDR3 sequence is CASSQDRGETQYF. CDR3 nucleotides: TGCGCCAGCAGCCAGGACAGGGGAGAGACCCAGTACTTC. Variable domain in full (rest from reference TRBV5-1 and TRBJ2-5): KAGVTQTPRYLIKTRGQQVTLSCSPISGHRSVSWYQQTPGQGLQFLFEYFSETQRNKGNFPGRFSGRQFSNSRSEMNVSTLELGDSALYLCASSQDRGETQYFGPGTRLLVL.

The chain couples TRBV30 to TRBJ2-1, with D tentatively TRBD2 (5 bases). Germline CDR1 reads GTSNPN; CDR2 reads SVGIG (reference sequence). This CDR3 has 12 amino acids. Trimming shortened V by 6 bases and J by 7 bases, and 13 bases separated the two germline ends. The chain's CDR3 is CACRGGQNEQFF. CDR3 in DNA: TGTGCCTGTAGAGGAGGCCAGAATGAGCAGTTCTTC.

V and J are TRBV7-2 and TRBJ2-5; D call uncertain. Germline CDR1 reads SGHTA; CDR2 reads FQGNSA. The V and J ends lost 3 bases and 5 bases respectively, with 13 bases between them. The CDR3 has 14 amino acids. CDR3 nucleotides: TGTGCCAGCAGCTTCCGAGAGGCCTGGGAGACCCAGTACTTC. Amino acids: CASSFREAWETQYF.

The V and J genes are TRBV2 and TRBJ2-6; D is uncertain. CDR3 length: 13 residues. Trimming took 7 bases from V and 5 from J, leaving 9 bases between them. Looked up from germline, CDR1 is SNHLY and CDR2 is FYNNEI. The CDR3 DNA sequence: TGTGCCAGCACTGGCAGTCGGGCCAACGTCCTGACTTTC. This sequence encodes CASTGSRANVLTF.

The chain carries TRBV29-1 and TRBJ2-2, with unresolved D. V lost 4 bases to trimming and J lost 0 bases, with 9 bases between them. Germline CDR1 reads SQVTM; CDR2 reads ANQGSEA. The CDR3 spans 14 residues. The CDR3 is CSVVITPNTGELFF. The CDR3 DNA follows: TGCAGCGTTGTGATTACACCGAACACCGGGGAGCTGTTTTTT.

Only a few counts were recorded for this clone. This chain uses TRBV5-1 with TRBJ1-6; 9 nucleotides match TRBD1. Trimming cost V 0 bases and J 6 bases; bases outside gene matches: 1. CDR1 is SGHRS and CDR2 is YFSETQ in the germline V gene. This CDR3 region has 15 residues. CDR3 bases: TGCGCCAGCAGCTTGGTGACAGGGGGTAATTCACCCCTCCACTTT. It translates to CASSLVTGGNSPLHF.

This clone showed up just a few times. The rearrangement joins TRBV4-1 to TRBJ1-6, with a weak D call TRBD1 (5 bases). The length of the CDR3 is 19 residues. V was clipped by 0 bases and J by 0 bases, with 15 bases between them. Per germline, CDR1 MGHRA and CDR2 YSYEKL. CDR3 loop: CASSQDYRRQSSYNSPLHF. In DNA form, the CDR3 reads TGCGCCAGCAGCCAAGATTACCGAAGACAGAGCTCCTATAATTCACCCCTCCACTTT.

With regard to this clone: Other nucleotide sequences in the sample specify the same CDR3. V is TRBV9 and J is TRBJ1-2; D may be TRBD1 (5 bases). The CDR3 extends over 14 amino acids. Trimming stripped 0 bases from V and 4 bases from J, with 10 bases between. Germline V gene lookup returns CDR1 SGDLS and CDR2 YYNGEE. The CDR3 DNA follows: TGTGCCAGCAGCGTAGGCGGGACTTCCTATGGCTACACCTTC. It encodes CASSVGGTSYGYTF.

The chain links TRBV7-2 to TRBJ2-1; a possible D gene is TRBD2 (5 bases). Per germline, CDR1 SGHTA and CDR2 FQGNSA. The CDR3 sequence is 15 residues long. Deletions cut 1 base from V and 6 bases from J, with 13 bases between. The CDR3 nucleotides are TGTGCCAGCAGCTTAGATTGGGCGGGCATCAATGAGCAGTTCTTC. Translated, it gives CASSLDWAGINEQFF.

The CDR3 sequence: CASIGQGVGEKLFF. In nucleotides, the CDR3 is TGTGCCAGTATAGGGCAGGGGGTAGGTGAAAAACTGTTTTTT. The chain recombines TRBV19 with TRBJ1-4, with 7 positions matching TRBD1. Germline assignment: CDR1 LNHDA and CDR2 SQIVND (reference sequence). The CDR3 spans 14 residues. The junction had 9 bases not matched to a gene; V was cut back by 7 bases and J by 7 bases.

The rearrangement uses TRBV9 and TRBJ2-1; 9 nucleotides match TRBD2. The length of the CDR3 is 15 residues. J was trimmed by 8 bases and V by 4 bases; bases with no gene match: 10. CDR1 SGDLS and CDR2 YYNGEE come from the germline V gene. CDR3 region: CASSPFSGSSDEQFF. The CDR3 bases are TGTGCCAGCAGCCCCTTTAGCGGGAGTAGTGATGAGCAGTTCTTC.

This clone came up once. This chain connects TRBV18 to TRBJ2-7, with TRBD2 matching 10 bases. CDR1 is KGHSH and CDR2 is LQKENI in the germline V gene. V lost 0 bases, J lost 4 bases, and 3 bases stayed unmatched. This CDR3 is 15 amino acids long. The CDR3 bases are TGTGCCAGCTCACCACCGGCTAGCGGGAGTTACGAGCAGTACTTC. Amino acids: CASSPPASGSYEQYF.

This rearrangement joins TRBV6-1 to TRBJ1-1; perhaps TRBD1 as D (5 bases). Germline V gene lookup returns CDR1 MNHNS and CDR2 SASEGT. Trimming removed 5 bases at V and 2 bases at J, with 12 bases between. The CDR3 is 14 amino acids. CDR3 loop: CASSFTGVNTEAFF. The DNA for the CDR3 is TGTGCCAGCAGTTTTACGGGGGTTAACACTGAAGCTTTCTTT.

The CDR3 loop is CASGSGSPSNEQFF. The CDR3 DNA reads TGTGCCAGCGGCAGCGGGAGCCCGTCCAATGAGCAGTTCTTC. The chain is built from TRBV7-9 and TRBJ2-1; 8 bases line up with TRBD2. Per germline, CDR1 SEHNR and CDR2 FQNEAQ (reference sequence). V gave up 8 bases and J gave up 6 bases; unmatched junction bases: 9. The CDR3 spans 14 residues.

The chain carries TRBV6-5 and TRBJ1-6; no clear D. Germline CDR1 is MNHEY and CDR2 is SVGAGI. This CDR3 spans 13 amino acids. V was clipped by 0 bases and J by 10 bases, with 7 bases between them. The CDR3 DNA is TGTGCCAGCAGTTACTCGGCCATATCACCCCTCCACTTT. As protein: CASSYSAISPLHF.

The chain combines TRBV6-5 with TRBJ1-4; a possible D gene is TRBD1 (5 bases). Trimming left V 3 bases short and J 4 bases short, with 15 bases between. The CDR3 sequence is 16 residues long. CDR1 is MNHEY, CDR2 SVGAGI, per germline. CDR3 amino acids: CASSYRRGQSNEKLFF. CDR3 DNA sequence: TGTGCCAGCAGTTATAGGCGGGGCCAGAGTAATGAAAAACTGTTTTTT.

The chain has TRBV7-2 and TRBJ2-1; a possible D gene is TRBD1 (6 bases). Trimming stripped 8 bases from V and 10 bases from J, with 18 bases between. Germline V gives CDR1 SGHTA, CDR2 FQGNSA. The CDR3 extends over 13 amino acids. The CDR3 nucleotides are TGTGCCAGCGGGAGAACAGGGTTTGACGAGCAGTTCTTC. Protein sequence: CASGRTGFDEQFF. Combining the CDR3 with reference TRBV7-2 and TRBJ2-1 gives the whole variable domain GAGVSQSPSNKVTEKGKDVELRCDPISGHTALYWYRQSLGQGLEFLIYFQGNSAPDKSGLPSDRFSAERTGGSVSTLTIQRTQQEDSAVYLCASGRTGFDEQFFGPGTRLTVL.

J is TRBJ1-5 and V is TRBV29-1, with no clear D. This CDR3 has 13 residues. V lost 6 bases, J lost 2 bases, and 11 bases lay in between. Germline CDR1 SQVTM, CDR2 ANQGSEA. The CDR3 coding sequence is TGCAGCGTCCAGACTGGTGGCAATCAGCCCCAGCATTTT. Protein: CSVQTGGNQPQHF.

This clone has only one observation. The chain combines TRBV6-6 with TRBJ2-7, with 7 bases identical to TRBD1. This CDR3 contains 16 residues. CDR1 is MNHNY, CDR2 SVGAGI, per germline (reference sequence). J was trimmed by 2 bases and V by 0 bases; bases with no gene match: 7. The CDR3 loop reads CASSYSNRGNTYEQYF. CDR3 DNA sequence: TGTGCCAGCAGTTACTCGAACAGGGGAAATACCTACGAGCAGTACTTC.

The DNA for the CDR3 is TGTGCCAGCAGCGTAGAAGGGACAGCCCAAGAGACCCAGTACTTC. It codes for CASSVEGTAQETQYF. V is TRBV9 and J is TRBJ2-5; 7 bases are shared with TRBD1. The germline V gene encodes CDR1 SGDLS and CDR2 YYNGEE. The J segment lost 1 base and the V segment lost 0 bases, leaving 3 bases of the junction unmatched. CDR3 length equals 15 residues.

In DNA form, the CDR3 reads TGTGCCAGCAGTGACGGAGGGCCCCTCCACTTT. Its protein product is CASSDGGPLHF. The chain has TRBV2 and TRBJ1-6, with D uncertain. The CDR3 runs to 11 residues. Germline values: CDR1 SNHLY, CDR2 FYNNEI. Trimming removed 3 bases at V and 13 bases at J, with 7 bases between. The complete variable domain, with remaining parts taken from reference TRBV2 and TRBJ1-6, reads EPEVTQTPSHQVTQMGQEVILRCVPISNHLYFYWYRQILGQKVEFLVSFYNNEISEKSEIFDDQFSVERPDGSNFTLKIRSTKLEDSAMYFCASSDGGPLHFGNGTRLTVT.

The V gene is TRBV6-6, the J gene TRBJ2-5; D call uncertain. Germline V lookup: CDR1 MNHNY, CDR2 SVGAGI (reference sequence). The V and J ends lost 3 bases and 5 bases respectively, with 19 bases between them. The CDR3 extends over 16 amino acids. The CDR3 DNA reads TGTGCCAGCAGTTATATACGTCCGTGGGCATTGGAGACCCAGTACTTC. Protein sequence: CASSYIRPWALETQYF.

This clone showed up just once. The chain joins TRBV4-1 to TRBJ2-3; the match to TRBD2 covers 12 bases. The length of the CDR3 is 14 residues. CDR1 and CDR2 from the germline V gene are MGHRA and YSYEKL. J was trimmed by 5 bases and V by 4 bases; bases with no gene match: 1. The CDR3 nucleotides read TGCGCCAGCAGCCCGGGACTAGCGGGAGATACGCAGTATTTT. It specifies CASSPGLAGDTQYF.

The chain recombines TRBV7-3 with TRBJ2-4, with D possibly being TRBD1 (6 bases). The CDR3 spans 13 residues. Germline V gene sequence: CDR1 SGHTA, CDR2 FQGTGA. Trimming took off 6 bases at V and 9 bases at J, with 15 bases between the two ends. CDR3 loop: CASSGGGSGIQYF. The CDR3, as DNA: TGTGCCAGCAGTGGGGGCGGTTCGGGCATTCAGTACTTC.

Notes on this clone: The junction does not match germline at one end; this may be a read error. V usage is TRBV5-1 and J usage is TRBJ2-5; 7 positions match TRBD1. The germline CDR1 and CDR2 sequences are SGHRS and YFSETQ. This CDR3 comprises 14 residues. The CDR3 region is CASSLDRPKETQYF. Written as DNA, the CDR3 is TGCGCCAGCAGTTTGGACAGGCCCAAGGAGACCCAGTACTTC.

This clone was seen just once. In DNA, the CDR3 is TGTGCCAGCAGCCCCCTCGGGGGGGGGAAACTGTTTTTT. This translates into CASSPLGGGKLFF. This chain joins TRBV7-9 and TRBJ1-4, with TRBD1 as a possible D gene (5 bases). The V and J ends lost 5 bases and 11 bases respectively, with 15 bases between them. Germline CDR1 SEHNR, CDR2 FQNEAQ (reference sequence). This CDR3 has 13 amino acids.